This TCR beta chain was found in a study of a mutant IDH1 vaccine in newly diagnosed glioma. The data were produced by immunoSEQ multiplex PCR, yet TCRdb's version contains in-frame clones alone and is incomplete. Of approximately 67,000 clones in the sample, 80% to 90% were seen once. Specified time point: baseline, week 1 (first vaccination visit). Noted treatment: pre-vaccination baseline after standard-of-care therapy. This CDR3 is built from 18 residues. Trimming took 3 bases from V and 0 from J; bases not matched to a gene: 8. From germline, CDR1 is SGHRS and CDR2 YFSETQ. The receptor was isolated from a woman under 30 with glioma. Some clones in this sample may be carry-over from other donors' samples. The specimen was peripheral blood mononuclear cells (PBMCs), collected from a glioma patient treated with radiotherapy, temozolomide or both. V usage is TRBV5-1 and J usage is TRBJ2-2; TRBD1 matches 10 bases. CDR3 in amino acids: CASSSSLDRGSNTGELFF. The CDR3 nucleotides read TGCGCCAGCAGCTCATCCTTGGACAGGGGGTCGAACACCGGGGAGCTGTTTTTT. Combining the CDR3 with reference TRBV5-1 and TRBJ2-2 gives the whole variable domain KAGVTQTPRYLIKTRGQQVTLSCSPISGHRSVSWYQQTPGQGLQFLFEYFSETQRNKGNFPGRFSGRQFSNSRSEMNVSTLELGDSALYLCASSSSLDRGSNTGELFFGEGSRLTVL.